This record concerns one T cell receptor beta chain sequence. Its antigen is unidentified. This entry belongs to a study of PD-1 blockade in classical Hodgkin lymphoma. Findings and caveats of the study: Those starting nivolumab under 1 year post-ASCT were excluded. Significantly greater TCR diversity emerged by C4D1 in CD4+ cells but not CD8+ cells.

V gave up 4 bases and J gave up 1 base; unmatched junction bases: 6. Germline CDR1 MNHEY, CDR2 SMNVEV (reference sequence). The CDR3 totals 16 residues. Autologous stem cell transplantation was followed by relapse in every patient, and brentuximab vedotin exposure varied. The assay was immunoSEQ multiplex PCR, and TCRdb's table has in-frame clones only and misses some. The sample has 40,000 to 55,000 clones, about 88% seen once. This chain joins TRBV27 and TRBJ2-3; 9 bases map to TRBD2. This clonotype originated in a human donor with classical Hodgkin lymphoma. This material consisted of peripheral blood mononuclear cells (PBMCs), taken at baseline. Written as DNA, the CDR3 is TGTGCCAGCAGTTCGGCTAGCGGGGAGGGCACAGATACGCAGTATTTT. Translating gives CASSSASGEGTDTQYF.